This T cell receptor beta chain comes out of a study of PD-1 blockade in classical Hodgkin lymphoma. Study results and limitations: CD4+ TCR diversity, unlike CD8+, climbed significantly by C4D1. Patients with an early start, nivolumab under 1 year after ASCT, were excluded. Prior therapy or disease activity may underlie the repertoire differences, whose causes remain undefined.

J was trimmed by 5 bases and V by 5 bases; bases with no gene match: 7. Germline values: CDR1 SGHVS, CDR2 FNYEAQ. The CDR3 spans 15 residues. Method: immunoSEQ multiplex PCR; TCRdb's copy keeps in-frame clones and lacks some. The sample consists of more than 50,000 clones, about 88% of them appearing once. Regarding this clone: Its antigen is unidentified.

Every patient experienced relapse after autologous stem cell transplantation, and brentuximab vedotin exposure varied. This specimen was peripheral blood mononuclear cells (PBMCs), taken at baseline. This TCR was recovered from a human donor with classical Hodgkin lymphoma. V and J are TRBV7-6 and TRBJ2-5; 11 bases match TRBD2. The CDR3 is CASSPIAGGTETQYF. CDR3 DNA sequence: TGTGCCAGCAGCCCTATAGCGGGGGGGACGGAGACCCAGTACTTC.